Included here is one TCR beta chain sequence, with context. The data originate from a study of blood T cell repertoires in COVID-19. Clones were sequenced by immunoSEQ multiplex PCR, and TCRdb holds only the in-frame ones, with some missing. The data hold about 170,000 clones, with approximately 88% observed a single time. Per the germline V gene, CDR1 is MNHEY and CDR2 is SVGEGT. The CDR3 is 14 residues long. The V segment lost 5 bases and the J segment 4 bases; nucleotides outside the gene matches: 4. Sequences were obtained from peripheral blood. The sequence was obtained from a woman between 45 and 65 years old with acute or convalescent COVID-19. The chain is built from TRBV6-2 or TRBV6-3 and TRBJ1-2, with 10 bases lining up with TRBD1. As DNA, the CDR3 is TGTGCCAGCAGTCCGACAGGGGGCCTCTATGGCTACACCTTC. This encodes CASSPTGGLYGYTF.